This T cell receptor beta chain originates from a study of blood T cell repertoires in COVID-19 (dated by TCRdb to 2019 to 2021). In the study overall: The collaborator samples originated in the United States, Italy and Spain and spanned the acute and convalescent phases of COVID-19. The material from the prospective study consisted of cDNA or gDNA derived from T cells, B-cell-depleted T cells, or PBMCs. Deeply sampled blood TCRbeta repertoires from subjects exposed to, actively infected with, or recovered from COVID-19 were included in the dataset. The repertoires were made available in a free public database intended to serve as a resource for research on the immune response to SARS-CoV-2. Samples were obtained from the ongoing ImmuneRACE study (first 160 participants) and from some 1,300 subjects provided by 6 global collaborators. Nearly every sample came with metadata listing a de-identified subject ID, COVID-19 status, age in years and sex. Where HLA class I and class II types were available, the types were taken from metadata supplied by the sample provider, not from assay-based typing.

Study-wide findings and limitations: The amount of clinical and demographic metadata varied by source and participant and was provided uncurated.

Another Seattle source contributed samples from volunteer blood donors who had recovered from COVID-19. The collaborating institutions used their own protocols to collect whole blood in K2EDTA tubes. Collaborator samples were shipped for TCRbeta analysis as frozen whole blood, isolated PBMCs, or DNA extracted from either sample type. Comments on this clone: Its target antigen remains unknown. No qualities accompany the bases; no much larger clone lies one base away.

TCRbeta CDR3 regions were amplified from genomic DNA using the immunoSEQ Assay, a bias-controlled multiplex PCR. As for the original processing: The number of nucleated cells in each sample was estimated by amplification of reference gene primers within the assay. To quantify the absolute abundance of each unique TCRbeta CDR3 rearrangement, sequence reads were collapsed and filtered. Productive Simpson clonality was computed per sample as the square root of Simpson's diversity index over productive rearrangements. The source is immuneACCESS, and TCRdb retained only in-frame sequences with V and J called. Part of the clones is not carried over; for the studies checked, unresolved V genes explain less than half of this, and the remainder is unexplained. V and J calls and clone size are given by that table; D and trimming were obtained from the DNA. The sample contains approximately 250,000 clones, approximately 89% of them found a single time. The top ten hold approximately 1.5% of the sample.

Cut back by 10 bases and 0 bases, the V and J ends lie 15 bases apart. From cysteine to phenylalanine, the CDR3 is 15 amino acids long. The read is trimmed to its CDR3 DNA, 45 bases read in frame from base 1. The germline V gene specifies MDHEN as CDR1 and SYDVKM as CDR2. The chain is made from TRBV28 and TRBJ2-2; D gene: possibly TRBD2, on 6 matching bases. The sequence was obtained from a woman aged 55-70 years who had recovered from COVID-19. Sequenced material: peripheral blood. The DNA sequence reads TGTGCCATCCCTTCGGGCGGGGCGAACACCGGGGAGCTGTTTTTT. It translates as CAIPSGGANTGELFF.